This TCR beta chain is drawn from a study of T cell clones after liver transplantation. Study as a whole: Post-transplant blood was tracked for graft-donor-reactive T cell clones identified in a pre-transplant mixed lymphocyte reaction.

In its sample, this clone was seen once. TCRdb keeps only in-frame clones here, not all; method: immunoSEQ multiplex PCR. The sample has roughly 120,000 clones; over 75% are singletons. Germline V lookup: CDR1 SGDLS, CDR2 YYNGEE. The CDR3 runs 14 residues. V was clipped by 2 bases and J by 4 bases, with 12 bases between them. This clonotype was sampled from a human patient who received a liver transplant. Some T cells may have come from the graft donor. The sample consisted of CD4+ T cells from blood, taken 12 months after liver transplant. V is TRBV9 and J is TRBJ1-1; D uncertain. The CDR3 DNA follows: TGTGCCAGCAGCGTCGCTGGGGTGGGCACTGAAGCTTTCTTT. The encoded protein is CASSVAGVGTEAFF.